The T cell receptor (beta chain) under discussion was sequenced for a study of memory CD4+ T cells and cytomegalovirus serostatus. Single viable CD3+CD4+CD8-CD45RO+ cells were sorted as the memory CD4+ T cells. Clones were read by immunoSEQ multiplex PCR, and TCRdb kept only the in-frame ones, dropping some. The repertoire consists of 80,000 or so clones, with approximately 78% occurring once and the leading ten covering 2.6%. This clone was seen just once. This CDR3 has 16 residues. The germline CDR1 and CDR2 sequences are SGHDT and YYEEEE. Trimming left V 3 bases short and J 5 bases short, with 17 bases between.

The chain couples TRBV5-6 to TRBJ1-4; D perhaps matches TRBD1 (5 bases). Sequences were obtained from memory CD4+ T cells from blood. The TCR comes from an adult in good health and CMV-seropositive. CDR3 in DNA: TGTGCCAGCAGCTCGGACCGGGGTTGGGGGAATGAAAAACTGTTTTTT. The encoded protein is CASSSDRGWGNEKLFF.